The 26 T cell receptor beta chains in this list originate from one sample, sequenced in a study of blood T cell repertoires in COVID-19. The table came from immunoSEQ multiplex PCR; TCRdb's copy has only in-frame clones and leaves some out. The sample lists 80,000 or so clones, 75% to 85% occurring once. The material sequenced was peripheral blood. These receptors came from a woman between 65 and 79 years old with acute or convalescent COVID-19.

V gene TRBV9 combines with J gene TRBJ2-2; D not resolved. V gave up 6 bases and J gave up 3 bases, with 18 bases separating them. CDR1 SGDLS and CDR2 YYNGEE come from the germline V gene. The CDR3 contains 16 residues. CDR3 in amino acids: CASTRGVAIDTGELFF. CDR3 nucleotides: TGTGCCAGCACCCGAGGAGTAGCTATTGACACCGGGGAGCTGTTTTTT. Full variable domain (outside the CDR3, taken from reference TRBV9 and TRBJ2-2): DSGVTQTPKHLITATGQRVTLRCSPRSGDLSVYWYQQSLDQGLQFLIQYYNGEERAKGNILERFSAQQFPDLHSELNLSSLELGDSALYFCASTRGVAIDTGELFFGEGSRLTVL.

This clone is a singleton in its sample. The V gene is TRBV7-2, the J gene TRBJ2-2; D is perhaps TRBD1 (6 bases). Trimming took 5 bases from V and 3 from J, leaving 13 bases between them. CDR1 and CDR2 from the germline V gene are SGHTA and FQGNSA. The length of the CDR3 is 15 residues. In nucleotides, the CDR3 is TGTGCCAGCAGCCTCCGCCGGACAGACACCGGGGAGCTGTTTTTT. Protein product: CASSLRRTDTGELFF.

The chain combines TRBV11-3 with TRBJ2-1, with D possibly matching TRBD2 (7 bases). Germline V gene data show CDR1 as SGHNT and CDR2 as YENEEA. V dropped 3 bases and J dropped 5 bases, with 14 bases sitting between them. The CDR3 is 15 residues long. The CDR3 DNA sequence: TGTGCCAGCAGCTTCAACGGGGGGCTAAACAATGAGCAGTTCTTC. Its protein product is CASSFNGGLNNEQFF.

The chain combines TRBV5-6 with TRBJ1-4, with D unclear. The CDR3 is 16 residues long. The V end was cut by 4 bases, the J end by 0 bases, with 13 bases between. Germline V gene sequence: CDR1 SGHDT, CDR2 YYEEEE. The CDR3 nucleotides read TGTGCCAGCAGCCAACTAGAGGGAGCAACTAATGAAAAACTGTTTTTT. Protein product: CASSQLEGATNEKLFF.

V usage is TRBV14 and J usage is TRBJ1-2; 8 nucleotides align to TRBD1. The CDR3 has 15 amino acids. Germline V lookup: CDR1 SGHDN, CDR2 FVKESK. The V gene end was trimmed by 4 bases and the J gene end by 4 bases; junction bases not matched to a gene: 8. In nucleotides, the CDR3 is TGTGCCAGCAGCCGGCGACAGGGGCGTAGCTATGGCTACACCTTC. This sequence encodes CASSRRQGRSYGYTF. Complete variable domain (other parts from reference TRBV14 and TRBJ1-2): EAGVTQFPSHSVIEKGQTVTLRCDPISGHDNLYWYRRVMGKEIKFLLHFVKESKQDESGMPNNRFLAERTGGTYSTLKVQPAELEDSGVYFCASSRRQGRSYGYTFGSGTRLTVV.

The chain carries TRBV7-2 and TRBJ2-5; the match to TRBD2 covers 7 bases. With V trimmed by 1 base and J by 5 bases, 7 bases remained unmatched. From germline, CDR1 is SGHTA and CDR2 FQGNSA. The CDR3 loop spans 15 amino acids. The CDR3 sequence is CASSLVRGMGETQYF. CDR3 in DNA: TGTGCCAGCAGCTTAGTGCGGGGGATGGGGGAGACCCAGTACTTC.

The chain uses TRBV19 and TRBJ2-7; 14 positions match TRBD2. Trimming removed 3 bases from V and 4 bases from J; junction bases left unmatched: 5. The CDR3 sequence is 16 residues long. CDR1 and CDR2 from the germline V gene are LNHDA and SQIVND (reference sequence). The CDR3 nucleotides read TGTGCCAGTAGTATCGGACTAGCGGGGGGACTATACGAGCAGTACTTC. Translated: CASSIGLAGGLYEQYF.

This chain joins TRBV2 and TRBJ2-2, with 9 bases identical to TRBD1. CDR3 length equals 15 residues. Trimming at V came to 6 bases and at J to 5 bases, leaving 7 bases not matched to a gene. Germline assignment: CDR1 SNHLY and CDR2 FYNNEI. CDR3 coding DNA: TGTGCCAGCAGAACAGGGGGCGAGGTAACCGGGGAGCTGTTTTTT. This encodes CASRTGGEVTGELFF.

The chain employs TRBV5-4 and TRBJ2-5, with D tentatively TRBD1 (5 bases). V was shortened by 4 bases and J by 2 bases, with 15 bases between the two germline ends. CDR1 and CDR2 (germline): SGHNT, YYREEE (reference sequence). The CDR3 covers 15 residues. CDR3 loop: CASSPDGRGQETQYF. The CDR3 coding sequence is TGTGCCAGCAGCCCGGATGGAAGGGGACAAGAGACCCAGTACTTC.

The CDR3 DNA sequence: TGTGCCAGCAGCGCTCAGGGGACGGGGGCCAACGTCCTGACTTTC. Translation gives CASSAQGTGANVLTF. The chain links TRBV21-1 to TRBJ2-6; TRBD1, the table's D call, lacks a check against the DNA. TRBV21-1 is labeled a pseudogene. The length of the CDR3 is 15 residues.

This chain links TRBV9 with TRBJ2-7, with 7 positions matching TRBD1. V was clipped by 2 bases and J by 0 bases; unmatched bases: 2. This CDR3 has 14 residues. Germline CDR1 is SGDLS and CDR2 is YYNGEE. The CDR3: CASSVTGSSYEQYF. Written as DNA, the CDR3 is TGTGCCAGCAGCGTGACAGGGAGCTCCTACGAGCAGTACTTC.

V usage is TRBV6-5 and J usage is TRBJ2-2; D unresolved. The germline gives CDR1 MNHEY, CDR2 SVGAGI. CDR3 size: 13 residues. Trimming shortened V by 5 bases and J by 5 bases, and 9 bases separated the two germline ends. The DNA of the CDR3 is TGTGCCAGCAGTCTACAGATAACCGGGGAGCTGTTTTTT. Encoded protein: CASSLQITGELFF.

This rearrangement joins TRBV7-8 to TRBJ1-6; D remains ambiguous. The CDR3 runs to 15 residues. Germline assignment: CDR1 SGHVS and CDR2 FQNEAQ. V was cut by 1 base and J by 5 bases, with 9 bases left in between. The CDR3 nucleotides are TGTGCCAGCAGCTTAGGGCTGAGCGATAATTCACCCCTCCACTTT. Amino acids: CASSLGLSDNSPLHF.

This CDR3 is CATSRAYEKLFF. In DNA form, the CDR3 reads TGTGCCACCAGCAGAGCCTACGAAAAACTGTTTTTT. This sequence joins TRBV15 and TRBJ1-4; D is unclear. The germline V and J ends were trimmed by 1 base and 8 bases, with 5 bases remaining between them. The germline gives CDR1 LNHNV, CDR2 YYDKDF (reference sequence). The CDR3 is 12 residues long.

V is TRBV25-1 and J is TRBJ1-3, with D possibly matching TRBD1 (6 bases). Per the germline V gene, CDR1 is MGHDK and CDR2 is SYGVNS. V shed 6 bases and J shed 0 bases, with 6 bases lying between them. The CDR3 consists of 13 residues. The CDR3 reads CASRDSSGNTIYF. In nucleotides, the CDR3 is TGTGCCAGCAGGGACAGCTCTGGAAACACCATATATTTT.

There are a few counts of this clone. The rearrangement uses TRBV20-1 and TRBJ1-4; 9 bases fit TRBD1. This CDR3 contains 15 residues. The junction had 13 bases not matched to a gene; V was cut back by 6 bases and J by 8 bases. CDR1 and CDR2 (germline): DFQATT, SNEGSKA (reference sequence). CDR3 coding DNA: TGCAGTGCCAGTGGACAGGGGTTGGGTAACGAAAAACTGTTTTTT. Translating gives CSASGQGLGNEKLFF.

The V call is TRBV27, the J call TRBJ1-5; 9 positions match TRBD1. The CDR3 consists of 17 residues. The germline gives CDR1 MNHEY, CDR2 SMNVEV (reference sequence). V lost 2 bases and J lost 3; bases outside the gene matches: 8. The CDR3 coding sequence is TGTGCCAGCAGTTTAAAAGGGGACAGGGCCCCCAATCAGCCCCAGCATTTT. Amino acid sequence: CASSLKGDRAPNQPQHF.

This clone turned up a few times. The rearrangement joins TRBV6-5 to TRBJ2-1; possible D gene TRBD2, 5 bases. The CDR3 totals 12 residues. Trimming removed 7 bases from V and 9 bases from J, with 13 bases in between. Germline assignment: CDR1 MNHEY and CDR2 SVGAGI. The CDR3 DNA follows: TGTGCCAGCATTAACGGAGGTGCTGAGCAGTTCTTC. The encoded protein is CASINGGAEQFF.

The chain has TRBV27 and TRBJ1-5; D unresolved. This CDR3 has 13 amino acids. Germline V gene sequence: CDR1 MNHEY, CDR2 SMNVEV (reference sequence). V was clipped by 6 bases and J by 8 bases, with 14 bases between them. CDR3 bases: TGTGCCAGCAGCCAAACGTCTAAGAAGCCCCAGCATTTT. Its protein is CASSQTSKKPQHF.

The chain employs TRBV13 and TRBJ2-1, with D unresolved. Per germline, CDR1 PRHDT and CDR2 FYEKMQ (reference sequence). This CDR3 region has 16 residues. Trimming removed 2 bases at V and 3 bases at J, with 14 bases between. The chain's CDR3 is CASSLPPPGVYNEQFF. The CDR3 region has the DNA TGTGCCAGCAGCTTACCGCCGCCCGGAGTCTACAATGAGCAGTTCTTC. The full variable domain, its missing parts supplied by reference TRBV13 and TRBJ2-1, is AAGVIQSPRHLIKEKRETATLKCYPIPRHDTVYWYQQGPGQDPQFLISFYEKMQSDKGSIPDRFSAQQFSDYHSELNMSSLELGDSALYFCASSLPPPGVYNEQFFGPGTRLTVL.

Here the CDR3 reads CASADTGYSNQPQHF. The CDR3 region has the DNA TGTGCCAGCGCAGATACAGGGTATAGCAATCAGCCCCAGCATTTT. The J gene is TRBJ1-5, the V gene TRBV5-8; weak D call: TRBD1 (6 bases). The CDR3 totals 15 residues. Germline V gene data show CDR1 as SGHTS and CDR2 as YDEGEE. Trimming left V 7 bases short and J 0 bases short, with 14 bases between.

CDR3 sequence: CASSPPGQGEDTQYF. CDR3 nucleotide sequence: TGTGCCAGCAGTCCTCCGGGACAGGGAGAAGATACGCAGTATTTT. The V and J genes are TRBV27 and TRBJ2-3, with TRBD1 matching over 9 bases. The CDR3 spans 15 residues. The trim removed 5 bases at V and 5 bases at J, leaving 8 bases unmatched. The germline V gene encodes CDR1 MNHEY and CDR2 SMNVEV (reference sequence).

About this clone itself: The germline gene is not matched at one end of the junction; a read error may be the cause. This chain uses TRBV11-1 with TRBJ2-7, with D perhaps matching TRBD2 (5 bases). Germline CDR1 SGHAT, CDR2 FQDESV (reference sequence). The CDR3 has 10 amino acids. This CDR3 reads CASSVARQYF. The CDR3 DNA reads as TGTGCCAGCAGCGTAGCGAGGCAGTACTTC.

This clone came up once. The chain is built from TRBV7-2 and TRBJ2-1, with D possibly being TRBD2 (6 bases). The CDR3 is 15 amino acids. CDR1 and CDR2 from the germline V gene are SGHTA and FQGNSA. V lost 5 bases, J lost 4 bases, and 15 bases lay in between. The CDR3 bases are TGTGCCAGCAGCCGGCGGCGGGGACTTTACAATGAGCAGTTCTTC. This codes for CASSRRRGLYNEQFF.

The chain links TRBV3-1 (or the pseudogene TRBV3-2) to TRBJ2-3; 7 bases are shared with TRBD1. The CDR3 spans 16 residues. The germline CDR1 and CDR2 sequences are LGHDT and YNNKEL (reference sequence). V was clipped by 0 bases and J by 1 base; unmatched bases: 4. CDR3 sequence (DNA): TGTGCCAGCAGCCAAGATAAGGGGGCGCGCACAGATACGCAGTATTTT. Translating it yields CASSQDKGARTDTQYF.

For the CDR3, the DNA is TGTGCCAGCAGTTACTCGGCTAGCGGGGGCGGGGATGAGCAGTTCTTC. It codes for CASSYSASGGGDEQFF. J is TRBJ2-1 and V is TRBV6-2 or TRBV6-3; 10 nucleotides match TRBD2. The germline gives CDR1 MNHEY, CDR2 SVGEGT. The CDR3 is 16 residues long. The V gene end was trimmed by 0 bases and the J gene end by 8 bases; junction bases not matched to a gene: 7.